These 22 T cell receptor beta chains originate from one sample sequenced in a study of CD8+ T cells in alopecia areata (dated by TCRdb to 2016 to 2019). The treatment or condition label on this specimen signifies: oral pan-JAK inhibitor, 5-10 mg twice daily. Library generation was performed with the immunoSEQ multiplex PCR assay. To provide template for TCR sequencing, every sample had RNA extracted and reverse transcribed into cDNA. TCRdb limited this immuneACCESS table to in-frame rearrangements with V and J called. A share of clones is missing; checked studies link under half to unresolved V genes, and the rest is unexplained. Across this sample there are roughly 60,000 clones, with roughly 46% seen only once. The ten largest clones take up roughly 20% of the sample. Sequencing was performed on CD8+ T cells sorted from blood, taken between weeks 36 and 40, from a patient treated with tofacitinib. These receptors originate from a human donor with alopecia areata.

The rearrangement joins TRBV23-1 to TRBJ1-2; D is ambiguous. TRBV23-1 falls under the ORF class, with uncertain function. The CDR3 contains 14 residues. V lost 4 bases to trimming and J lost 3 bases, with 12 bases between them. The CDR3 here is CASSPRREYYGYTF. The CDR3 nucleotides read TGCGCCAGCAGTCCCCGCCGGGAATACTATGGCTACACCTTC.

The chain has TRBV27 and TRBJ2-7; 9 bases match TRBD2. The CDR3 is 15 residues long. Per the germline V gene, CDR1 is MNHEY and CDR2 is SMNVEV (reference sequence). V lost 0 bases, J lost 2 bases, and 2 bases stayed unmatched. CDR3: CASSLSPSGTYEQYF. CDR3 DNA: TGTGCCAGCAGTTTATCTCCTAGCGGGACCTACGAGCAGTACTTC.

J is TRBJ2-7 and V is TRBV30; tentatively, D is TRBD2 (6 bases). Per the germline V gene, CDR1 is GTSNPN and CDR2 is SVGIG (reference sequence). V was clipped by 1 base and J by 6 bases, with 10 bases between them. The CDR3 sequence is 12 residues long. DNA of the CDR3: TGTGCCTGGAGTGAACTAGCTCCCGAGCAGTACTTC. It translates to CAWSELAPEQYF.

This clone was recorded at least ten times. The rearrangement uses TRBV28 and TRBJ2-5; 13 nucleotides line up with TRBD2. Germline CDR1 is MDHEN and CDR2 is SYDVKM. J lost 3 bases, V lost 6 bases, and 7 bases had no gene match. The CDR3 loop spans 16 amino acids. This CDR3 is CASRGGLAGAEETQYF. DNA for the CDR3: TGTGCCAGCAGGGGCGGACTAGCGGGAGCTGAAGAGACCCAGTACTTC.

By share, this clone ranks as medium-sized. This CDR3 reads CASSSAGESDEQFF. The CDR3 coding sequence is TGTGCCAGCAGTTCCGCGGGAGAGTCCGATGAGCAGTTCTTC. The chain employs TRBV6-6 and TRBJ2-1, with 7 bases matching TRBD2. V was clipped by 4 bases and J by 8 bases; unmatched bases: 8. Germline values: CDR1 MNHNY, CDR2 SVGAGI (reference sequence). The CDR3 contains 14 residues.

V usage is TRBV5-6 and J usage is TRBJ2-7; D gene uncertain. Deletions cut 2 bases from V and 6 bases from J, with 9 bases between. The germline gives CDR1 SGHDT, CDR2 YYEEEE. The CDR3 contains 12 residues. In DNA form, the CDR3 reads TGTGCCAGCAGCTTTCCCCCCAGCGAGCAGTACTTC. This gives the protein CASSFPPSEQYF.

The gene calls are TRBV4-2 and TRBJ2-1; D is perhaps TRBD2 (6 bases). Per germline, CDR1 LGHNA and CDR2 YNFKEQ. The CDR3 has 13 amino acids. The V gene lost 1 base and the J gene lost 7 bases, with 8 bases spanning the gap. CDR3 coding DNA: TGTGCCAGCAGCCAAGGGACTAAGAATGAGCAGTTCTTC. Its translation is CASSQGTKNEQFF.

This sequence joins TRBV19 and TRBJ2-7, with 7 bases that match TRBD1. The CDR3 loop spans 14 amino acids. Germline assignment: CDR1 LNHDA and CDR2 SQIVND (reference sequence). The junction had 6 bases not matched to a gene; V was cut back by 5 bases and J by 2 bases. CDR3 protein: CASSVQGLAYEQYF. The CDR3 DNA follows: TGTGCCAGTAGTGTACAGGGGTTAGCCTACGAGCAGTACTTC.

Relative to its sample, this clone is medium-sized. The chain recombines TRBV6-1 with TRBJ2-1; no definite D call. Trimming removed 8 bases at V and 0 bases at J, with 8 bases between. Germline V CDR1 and CDR2: MNHNS, SASEGT. The CDR3 contains 13 residues. Written as DNA, the CDR3 is TGTGCCAGCTGGTTTAGCTCCTACAATGAGCAGTTCTTC. It translates to CASWFSSYNEQFF.

This rearrangement joins TRBV15 to TRBJ2-7; the D gene could be TRBD1 or TRBD2 (5 bases each). The V gene's germline CDR1 is LNHNV and CDR2 YYDKDF (reference sequence). V dropped 5 bases and J dropped 2 bases, with 16 bases sitting between them. The length of the CDR3 is 15 residues. The CDR3 loop reads CATSLRRDGPYEQYF. The CDR3 nucleotides are TGTGCCACCAGCCTACGTCGGGACGGTCCCTACGAGCAGTACTTC.

In DNA form, the CDR3 reads TGCGCCAGCAGCCCCGGACTAAGCCGAGCTGGGTACTCCTACGAGCAGTACTTC. This translates into CASSPGLSRAGYSYEQYF. The J gene is TRBJ2-7, the V gene TRBV4-1; D might be TRBD2 (6 bases). This CDR3 contains 18 residues. V dropped 4 bases and J dropped 0 bases, with 22 bases sitting between them. Per the germline V gene, CDR1 is MGHRA and CDR2 is YSYEKL.

This chain connects TRBV6-1 to TRBJ2-1; D ambiguous. Deletions cut 11 bases from V and 7 bases from J, with 9 bases between. CDR3 length equals 10 residues. Germline CDR1 and CDR2: MNHNS and SASEGT. DNA of the CDR3: TGTGCCCCTTTCGGAAATGAGCAGTTCTTC. It yields the protein CAPFGNEQFF.

V gene TRBV7-9 combines with J gene TRBJ2-1, with D maybe TRBD2 (5 bases). CDR1 is SEHNR and CDR2 is FQNEAQ in the germline V gene (reference sequence). The CDR3 consists of 14 residues. Trimming removed 4 bases at V and 3 bases at J, with 10 bases between. The CDR3 DNA sequence: TGTGCCAGCAGCTGGGTGGAGGACTACAATGAGCAGTTCTTC. Its protein product is CASSWVEDYNEQFF. Looking up the rest from reference TRBV7-9 and TRBJ2-1 gives the full variable domain: DTGVSQNPRHKITKRGQNVTFRCDPISEHNRLYWYRQTLGQGPEFLTYFQNEAQLEKSRLLSDRFSAERPKGSFSTLEIQRTEQGDSAMYLCASSWVEDYNEQFFGPGTRLTVL.

This clone was seen only a few times. The chain has TRBV9 and TRBJ1-1, with TRBD1 as a possible D gene (5 bases). Germline loops: CDR1 SGDLS, CDR2 YYNGEE. The CDR3 spans 13 residues. The V and J ends lost 3 bases and 5 bases respectively, with 11 bases between them. The chain's CDR3 is CASSGEGSTEAFF. CDR3 nucleotide sequence: TGTGCCAGCAGCGGAGAGGGGAGTACTGAAGCTTTCTTT.

The V gene is TRBV29-1, the J gene TRBJ1-2; perhaps TRBD1 as D (5 bases). CDR1 and CDR2 from the germline V gene are SQVTM and ANQGSEA. The CDR3 is 11 residues long. With 4 bases removed from V and 4 bases from J, the gap between germline ends came to 7 bases. CDR3 coding DNA: TGCAGCGTTGCGGGGGGCTATGGCTACACCTTC. Its protein is CSVAGGYGYTF.

V usage is TRBV29-1 and J usage is TRBJ2-1; no definite D call. This CDR3 spans 15 amino acids. Trimming pared 4 bases from V and 3 bases from J, leaving 16 bases between. Germline values: CDR1 SQVTM, CDR2 ANQGSEA. The CDR3 DNA reads as TGCAGCGTTGTTAGATTAGCTGGCCTCTACAATGAGCAGTTCTTC. Translated: CSVVRLAGLYNEQFF.

The chain joins TRBV7-3 to TRBJ2-3; D unclear. Trimming shortened V by 2 bases and J by 5 bases, and 14 bases separated the two germline ends. Germline CDR1 SGHTA, CDR2 FQGTGA. CDR3 size: 15 residues. The CDR3 loop is CASSLLPQIVDTQYF. For the CDR3, the DNA is TGTGCCAGCAGCTTACTCCCCCAGATTGTAGATACGCAGTATTTT.

The chain is built from TRBV7-9 and TRBJ2-5; possibly TRBD2 for D (6 bases). V lost 7 bases and J 7 bases, leaving 16 bases between the germline ends. The germline CDR1 and CDR2 sequences are SEHNR and FQNEAQ (reference sequence). This CDR3 contains 13 residues. CDR3 coding DNA: TGTGCCAGCAACCCGGGCCAGGAGGGGACCCAGTACTTC. Protein product: CASNPGQEGTQYF.

The chain uses TRBV11-1 and TRBJ1-4, with D unresolved. Germline lookup yields CDR1 SGHAT and CDR2 FQDESV (reference sequence). Trimming removed 5 bases from V and 10 bases from J, with 26 bases in between. The CDR3 is 17 residues long. The CDR3 DNA sequence: TGTGCCAGCAGCCCGGCCCCCCCCGGTACGGGGAGCGGAAAACTGTTTTTT. It specifies CASSPAPPGTGSGKLFF.

This clone was seen only a few times. The rearrangement joins TRBV19 to TRBJ2-5; maybe TRBD2 (5 bases). The CDR3 spans 15 residues. The ends were cut back, 5 bases at V and 0 bases at J, with 13 bases in the middle. Looked up from germline, CDR1 is LNHDA and CDR2 is SQIVND (reference sequence). The CDR3 DNA follows: TGTGCCAGTAGTCGACCGGGAAGGTACCAAGAGACCCAGTACTTC. It yields the protein CASSRPGRYQETQYF.

The chain carries TRBV27 and TRBJ2-5; 9 nucleotides line up with TRBD2. The CDR3 runs 16 residues. Germline V gives CDR1 MNHEY, CDR2 SMNVEV (reference sequence). Trimming removed 8 bases from V and 3 bases from J; junction bases left unmatched: 13. The CDR3 reads CASEEIAGEGKETQYF. CDR3 in DNA: TGTGCCAGCGAGGAAATAGCGGGAGAAGGGAAAGAGACCCAGTACTTC.

CDR3 residues: CASSASGDVLNEQFF. CDR3 nucleotides: TGTGCCAGCAGTGCCAGCGGGGACGTGCTGAATGAGCAGTTCTTC. The chain employs TRBV2 and TRBJ2-1; TRBD2 matches at 7 bases. Per germline, CDR1 SNHLY and CDR2 FYNNEI. V shed 4 bases and J 7 bases; nucleotides not matched to a gene: 10. The CDR3 spans 15 residues.